Included here is one T cell receptor (beta chain) sequence, with context. No antigen is known for it. The source of the sample is a study of CD8+ T cells in alopecia areata. At the level of the study: Treated patients received oral tofacitinib, 5 to 10 mg twice daily. Percent affected scalp area, the SALT score, rated treated patients' severity. Findings and caveats of the study: Scalp clonality and expanded CD8+ clones among the top 100 fell significantly with tofacitinib.

The treatment: oral pan-JAK inhibitor, 5-10 mg twice daily. Extraction of RNA preceded its reverse transcription into cDNA, which served as the sequencing template. TCRdb's table, derived via immunoSEQ multiplex PCR, lists solely in-frame clones and lacks some. The sample lists approximately 210,000 clones; 50% to 70% were seen once. CDR1 and CDR2 from the germline V gene are SGHNT and YYREEE (reference sequence). The CDR3 extends over 15 amino acids. The trim removed 0 bases at V and 3 bases at J, leaving 3 bases unmatched. The starting material was CD4+ T cells sorted from blood, obtained around week 47, from a patient treated with tofacitinib. The TCR sequence derives from a human donor with alopecia areata. The chain couples TRBV5-4 to TRBJ2-7; 10 bases map to TRBD2. CDR3 sequence (DNA): TGTGCCAGCAGCTTGGGGACTAGCGGATACTACGAGCAGTACTTC. Its protein product is CASSLGTSGYYEQYF.